This record concerns one T cell receptor beta chain sequence. As yet, its antigen is unknown. RNA transcripts yielded amplified TCR beta CDR3 regions. The HTBI primer set served for first-round RT-PCR of the TCR CDR3. TCRdb used MiXCR to reprocess the multiplex PCR reads, holding one entry per CDR3 protein. The sample contains hundreds of thousands of distinct CDR3 sequences, roughly 14% of which appear only once. Duration under 3 months, a NOSPECS grade of at least 4, and a Clinical Activity Score of at least 3 characterized the ophthalmopathy patients. The PBMCs had their origin in roughly 9.4 ml of fresh peripheral blood. This sample stems from a study of T cells in Graves' hyperthyroidism and ophthalmopathy. Trimming took 1 base from V and 4 from J, leaving 10 bases between them. Germline CDR1 reads MGHRA; CDR2 reads YSYEKL. This CDR3 comprises 14 residues. Study conclusions and caveats: Stable hyperthyroidism and ophthalmopathy were separated using 13 V-J signatures.

V usage is TRBV4-1 and J usage is TRBJ2-5; tentatively, D is TRBD1 or TRBD2 (5 bases each). The TCR was taken from a woman between 40 and 55 years old with Graves' ophthalmopathy. The specimen sequenced was blood. DNA for the CDR3: TGCGCCAGCAGCCAAGGGACACGGGGAGAGACCCAGTACTTC. The encoded protein is CASSQGTRGETQYF.